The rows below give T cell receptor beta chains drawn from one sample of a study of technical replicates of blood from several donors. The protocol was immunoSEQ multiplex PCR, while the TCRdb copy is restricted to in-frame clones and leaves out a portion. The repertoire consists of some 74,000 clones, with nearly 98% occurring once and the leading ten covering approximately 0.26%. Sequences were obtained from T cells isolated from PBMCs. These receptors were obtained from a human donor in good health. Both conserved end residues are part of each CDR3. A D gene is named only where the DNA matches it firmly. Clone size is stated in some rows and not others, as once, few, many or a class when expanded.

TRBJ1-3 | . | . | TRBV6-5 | CASSYRGSYGNTIYF | TGTGCCAGCAGTTACAGGGGGTCTTATGGAAACACCATATATTTT
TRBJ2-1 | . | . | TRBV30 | CAWSVRVGEQFF | TGTGCCTGGAGTGTACGGGTGGGTGAGCAGTTCTTC
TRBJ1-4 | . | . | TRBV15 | CATSRASGVDEKLFF | TGTGCCACCAGCAGAGCATCGGGGGTGGATGAAAAACTGTTTTTT
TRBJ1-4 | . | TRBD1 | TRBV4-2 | CASSQTGDEKLFF | TGTGCCAGCAGCCAAACAGGGGACGAAAAACTGTTTTTT
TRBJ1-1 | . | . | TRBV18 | CASSNQGNTEAFF | TGTGCCAGCTCCAACCAGGGGAACACTGAAGCTTTCTTT
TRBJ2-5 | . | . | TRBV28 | CASSFTPEDPDQETQYF | TGTGCCAGCAGTTTTACGCCTGAGGATCCGGATCAAGAGACCCAGTACTTC
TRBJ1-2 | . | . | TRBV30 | CAWSRGQYGYTF | TGTGCCTGGAGTCGCGGGCAGTATGGCTACACCTTC
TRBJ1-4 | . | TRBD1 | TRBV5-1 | CASSLQGAREKLFF | TGCGCCAGCAGCTTGCAGGGGGCGCGGGAAAAACTGTTTTTT
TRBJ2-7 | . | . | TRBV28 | CASSWASSYEQYF | TGTGCCAGCAGTTGGGCCAGTTCCTACGAGCAGTACTTC
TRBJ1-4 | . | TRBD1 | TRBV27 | CASSSGQEHQKLFF | TGTGCCAGCAGTTCCGGACAGGAACATCAAAAACTGTTTTTT
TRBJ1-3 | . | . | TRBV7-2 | CASSPSSTGNTIYF | TGTGCCAGCAGCCCAAGTAGCACCGGAAACACCATATATTTT
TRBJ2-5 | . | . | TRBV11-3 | CASSVHREETQYF | TGTGCCAGCAGCGTACACCGGGAAGAGACCCAGTACTTC
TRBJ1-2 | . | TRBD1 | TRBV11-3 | CASSSGTGLFGYTF | TGTGCCAGCAGCTCCGGGACAGGGTTGTTTGGCTACACCTTC
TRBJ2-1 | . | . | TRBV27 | CASSFSRGKAEQFF | TGTGCCAGCAGTTTCTCCAGGGGTAAGGCTGAGCAGTTCTTC
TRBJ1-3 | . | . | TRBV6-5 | CASSRNRNWGNTIYF | TGTGCCAGCAGCCGAAACCGTAACTGGGGAAACACCATATATTTT
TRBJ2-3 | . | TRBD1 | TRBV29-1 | CSVEGQGTDTQYF | TGCAGCGTTGAGGGACAGGGTACAGATACGCAGTATTTT
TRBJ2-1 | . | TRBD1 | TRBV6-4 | CASSKSGTGFNEQFF | TGTGCCAGCAGTAAGTCCGGGACAGGGTTCAATGAGCAGTTCTTC
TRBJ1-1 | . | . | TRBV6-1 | CASSEGGQVNTEAFF | TGTGCCAGCAGTGAAGGGGGACAAGTGAACACTGAAGCTTTCTTT
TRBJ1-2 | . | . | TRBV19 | CASRSSRGDYGYTF | TGTGCCAGTAGATCGTCCCGGGGGGACTATGGCTACACCTTC
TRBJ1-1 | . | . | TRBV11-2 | CASRVLGQPEAFF | TGTGCCAGCAGAGTTCTAGGACAGCCCGAAGCTTTCTTT
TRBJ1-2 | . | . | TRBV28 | CASSSGQPYGYTF | TGTGCCAGCAGTTCGGGACAACCGTATGGCTACACCTTC
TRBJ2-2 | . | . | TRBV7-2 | CASSSRPGTPNTGELFF | TGTGCCAGCAGCTCCAGACCCGGGACTCCTAACACCGGGGAGCTGTTTTTT
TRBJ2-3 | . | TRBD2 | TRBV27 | CASSGTRYTDTQYF | TGTGCCAGCAGCGGGACTAGGTACACAGATACGCAGTATTTT
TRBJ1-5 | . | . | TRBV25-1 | CASSDSTRGIDQPQHF | TGTGCCAGCAGTGACAGTACTCGGGGGATAGATCAGCCCCAGCATTTT
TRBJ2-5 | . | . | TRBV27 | CASSLYGGLETQYF | TGTGCCAGCAGTTTATATGGAGGGCTGGAGACCCAGTACTTC
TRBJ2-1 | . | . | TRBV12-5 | CASGINRDEQFF | TGTGCTAGTGGTATTAACCGGGATGAGCAGTTCTTC
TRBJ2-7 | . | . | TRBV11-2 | CASSPISSSSYEQYF | TGTGCCAGCAGCCCTATAAGTTCTAGCTCCTACGAGCAGTACTTC
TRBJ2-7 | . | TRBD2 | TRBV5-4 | CASSPGLVGPYEQYF | TGTGCCAGCAGCCCCGGACTAGTAGGGCCCTACGAGCAGTACTTC
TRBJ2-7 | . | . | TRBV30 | CAWGASYEQYF | TGTGCCTGGGGAGCTAGCTACGAGCAGTACTTC
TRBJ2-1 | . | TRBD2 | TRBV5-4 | CASSLGPGGASYNEQFF | TGTGCCAGCAGCTTGGGCCCGGGAGGGGCCTCCTACAATGAGCAGTTCTTC
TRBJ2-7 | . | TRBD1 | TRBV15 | CATSKSGTAYEQYF | TGTGCCACCAGCAAGTCCGGGACAGCTTACGAGCAGTACTTC
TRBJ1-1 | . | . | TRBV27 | CASSPNVRGDKSEAFF | TGTGCCAGCAGTCCCAATGTGCGGGGCGATAAATCTGAAGCTTTCTTT
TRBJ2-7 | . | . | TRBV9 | CASSDGGSKLDYEQYF | TGTGCCAGCAGCGACGGAGGCTCGAAGCTAGATTACGAGCAGTACTTC
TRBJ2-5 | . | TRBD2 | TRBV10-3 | CAITWREGETQYF | TGTGCCATAACCTGGCGGGAGGGGGAGACCCAGTACTTC
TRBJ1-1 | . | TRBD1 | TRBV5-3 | CARSLVRGTEAFF | TGTGCCAGAAGCTTGGTCAGGGGGACTGAAGCTTTCTTT
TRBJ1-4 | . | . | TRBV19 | CATRRGRLEKLFF | TGTGCCACCAGGCGGGGGCGCCTCGAAAAACTGTTTTTT
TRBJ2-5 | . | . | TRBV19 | CASSRGVQETQYF | TGTGCCAGTAGTAGGGGGGTCCAAGAGACCCAGTACTTC
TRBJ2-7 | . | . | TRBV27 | CASSFGHSYEQYF | TGTGCCAGCAGTTTTGGACATTCCTACGAGCAGTACTTC
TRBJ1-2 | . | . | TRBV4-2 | CASSQDSGLNLYGYTF | TGTGCCAGCAGCCAAGATTCGGGACTGAACCTCTATGGCTACACCTTC
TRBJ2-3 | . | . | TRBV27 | CASSFAGTGRDTQYF | TGTGCCAGCAGTTTTGCAGGAACCGGCAGAGATACGCAGTATTTT
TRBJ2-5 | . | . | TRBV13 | CASSLRGRGEETQYF | TGTGCCAGCAGCTTACGGGGGAGAGGGGAAGAGACCCAGTACTTC
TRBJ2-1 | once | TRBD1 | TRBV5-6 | CATLNIGTGIYNEQFF | TGTGCCACCCTGAACATTGGGACAGGGATCTACAATGAGCAGTTCTTC
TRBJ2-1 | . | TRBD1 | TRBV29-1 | CSVPGQVVNEQFF | TGCAGCGTACCCGGACAGGTTGTGAATGAGCAGTTCTTC
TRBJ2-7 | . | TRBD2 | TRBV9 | CASSVGGLLAGGEQYF | TGTGCCAGCAGCGTAGGGGGCCTCCTAGCGGGAGGGGAGCAGTACTTC
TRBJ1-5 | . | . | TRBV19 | CASSIDGGSNQPQHF | TGTGCCAGTAGTATAGATGGAGGGAGCAATCAGCCCCAGCATTTT
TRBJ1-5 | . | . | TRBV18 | CASSPAGGSNQPQHF | TGTGCCAGCTCACCAGCGGGAGGGAGCAATCAGCCCCAGCATTTT
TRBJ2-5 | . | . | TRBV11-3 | CASSLEGGQETQYF | TGTGCCAGCAGCTTAGAGGGGGGTCAAGAGACCCAGTACTTC
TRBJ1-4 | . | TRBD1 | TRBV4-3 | CASSPGQLYTTNEKLFF | TGCGCCAGCAGCCCGGGACAGCTCTATACAACTAATGAAAAACTGTTTTTT
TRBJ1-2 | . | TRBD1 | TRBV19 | CASNPRQGIGGYTF | TGTGCCAGTAACCCACGACAGGGAATAGGGGGCTACACCTTC
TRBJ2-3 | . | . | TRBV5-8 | CASSVASPSTDTQYF | TGTGCCAGCAGCGTAGCGTCCCCTAGCACAGATACGCAGTATTTT
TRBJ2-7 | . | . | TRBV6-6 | CASSYTTDSYEQYF | TGTGCCAGCAGTTACACCACAGACAGCTACGAGCAGTACTTC
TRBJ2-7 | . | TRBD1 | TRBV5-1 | CASSLNTGGEQYF | TGCGCCAGCAGCTTGAATACAGGGGGCGAGCAGTACTTC
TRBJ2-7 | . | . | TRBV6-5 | CASSYFFRQVYEQYF | TGTGCCAGCAGTTACTTCTTCAGGCAGGTATACGAGCAGTACTTC
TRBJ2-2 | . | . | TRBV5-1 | CASSPYRVLSGELFF | TGCGCCAGCAGCCCTTACAGGGTTCTGTCCGGGGAGCTGTTTTTT
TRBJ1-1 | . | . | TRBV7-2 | CASSFLLNTEAFF | TGTGCCAGCAGCTTTTTATTGAACACTGAAGCTTTCTTT
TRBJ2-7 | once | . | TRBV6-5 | CASKDSSYEQYF | TGTGCCAGCAAAGACAGTTCCTACGAGCAGTACTTC
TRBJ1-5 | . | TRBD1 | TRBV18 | CASSPSRQGAEPQHF | TGTGCCAGCTCACCCAGTAGACAGGGGGCCGAACCCCAGCATTTT
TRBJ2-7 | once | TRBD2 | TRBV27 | CASSVTSERFHEQYF | TGTGCCAGCAGTGTGACTAGCGAAAGATTCCACGAGCAGTACTTC